This paragraph covers one T cell receptor (beta chain) sequence. V was clipped by 2 bases and J by 5 bases, with 11 bases between them. Germline-derived CDR1 and CDR2 are SGHRS and YFSETQ. The CDR3 runs 14 residues. This record belongs to a study of shared clonotypes between healthy human individuals. Deep-level settings were used for running the assay. Method: immunoSEQ multiplex PCR; TCRdb's copy keeps in-frame clones and lacks some. This sample has some 200,000 clones, with 60% to 80% found just once. The sequenced material came from memory CD4+ T cells sorted from blood. Subset here: CD45RA-negative fraction. This sequence was found in a man younger than 45 in good health. V and J are TRBV5-1 and TRBJ2-1, with D possibly called TRBD1 or TRBD2 (5 bases each). CDR3 DNA sequence: TGCGCCAGCAGCTTCTCCGGGGACCACAATGAGCAGTTCTTC. Protein sequence: CASSFSGDHNEQFF.